This is a list of T cell receptor beta chains from one sample in a study of Graves' ophthalmopathy and Graves' hyperthyroidism. MiXCR was run by TCRdb on the multiplex PCR reads, yielding one entry per CDR3 protein. The sample has about 220,000 distinct CDR3 sequences, about 22% seen once. The sequencing sample was made of peripheral blood. Receptors were obtained from a woman in her forties or fifties with Graves' ophthalmopathy. Both conserved end residues are part of each CDR3. The order of the fields is V gene, D gene, J gene, clone size, CDR3 DNA, CDR3 protein. The D gene is left open where the match is weak. Clone size, where shown, is once, few, many, or a class for clones that have expanded.

TRBV20-1	NA	TRBJ2-7	many	TGCAGTGCAGAAGCCGCGGGAAGGGGGGCCTACGAGCAGTACTTC	CSAEAAGRGAYEQYF
TRBV2	TRBD1	TRBJ2-7	many	TGTGCCAGCAGTAATGACAGGGGCGTACGGGAGCAGTACTTC	CASSNDRGVREQYF
TRBV29-1	TRBD2	TRBJ2-4	many	TGCAGCGTTGGGGTCGGGACTAACGACATTCAGTACTTC	CSVGVGTNDIQYF
TRBV5-1	TRBD1	TRBJ2-7	few	TGCGCCAGCAGCACTACAGGGGGCTACTACGAGCAGTACTTC	CASSTTGGYYEQYF
TRBV6-1	NA	TRBJ1-5	many	TGTGCCAGCAGTGAGACTACGGAACAGGGCAATCAGCCCCAGCATTTT	CASSETTEQGNQPQHF
TRBV19	NA	TRBJ2-5	many	TGTGCCAGTAGTAGAAGGGGGGATCGGGAGACCCAGTACTTC	CASSRRGDRETQYF
TRBV29-1	TRBD2	TRBJ2-7	few	TGCAGCGTTGAACTTGCTAGCGGGAGATCCTACGAGCAGTACTTC	CSVELASGRSYEQYF
TRBV6-5	TRBD1	TRBJ1-6	NA	TGTGCCAGCAGTTACTACAGGGGAGATTCACCCCTCCACTTT	CASSYYRGDSPLHF
TRBV15	NA	TRBJ2-2	many	TGTGCCACCAGCAGGGCGGGCAGGAGTGGCGGGGAGCTGTTTTTT	CATSRAGRSGGELFF
TRBV12-3/TRBV12-4	NA	TRBJ1-5	few	TGTGCCAGCAGTCACAGGGATCGAGTGGGTCAGCCCCAGCATTTT	CASSHRDRVGQPQHF
TRBV6-1	NA	TRBJ2-7	many	TGTGCCAGCAGGCCCGGGACACCCATATACGAGCAGTACTTC	CASRPGTPIYEQYF
TRBV12-3/TRBV12-4	NA	TRBJ1-1	NA	TGTGCCAGCACTCTGGGCTCTGAAGCTTTCTTT	CASTLGSEAFF
TRBV6-5	TRBD2	TRBJ2-7	many	TGTGCCAGCAGTTACTCGGCGGGAGGGCCCTACGAGCAGTACTTC	CASSYSAGGPYEQYF
TRBV5-1	NA	TRBJ1-1	NA	TGCGCCAGCAGCTGGGCCACAGGGAACACTGAAGCTTTCTTT	CASSWATGNTEAFF
TRBV29-1	NA	TRBJ1-3	few	TGCAGCGTTGGTGAGGGTTCTGGAAACACCATATATTTT	CSVGEGSGNTIYF
TRBV10-3	TRBD2	TRBJ2-5	many	TGTGCCATCAGTACTAGCGGGAGGGACCAAGAGACCCAGTACTTC	CAISTSGRDQETQYF